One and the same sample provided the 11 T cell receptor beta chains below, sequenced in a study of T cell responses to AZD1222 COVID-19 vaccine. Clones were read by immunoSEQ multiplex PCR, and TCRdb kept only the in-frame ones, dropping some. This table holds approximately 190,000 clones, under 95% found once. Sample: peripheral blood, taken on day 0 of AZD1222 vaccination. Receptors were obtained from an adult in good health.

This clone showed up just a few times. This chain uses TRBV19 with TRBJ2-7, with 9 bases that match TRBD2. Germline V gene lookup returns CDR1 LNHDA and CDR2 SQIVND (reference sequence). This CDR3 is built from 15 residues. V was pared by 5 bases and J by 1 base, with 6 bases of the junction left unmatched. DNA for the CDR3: TGTGCCAGTAGTTGGACTAGCGAGAAATCCTACGAGCAGTACTTC. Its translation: CASSWTSEKSYEQYF.

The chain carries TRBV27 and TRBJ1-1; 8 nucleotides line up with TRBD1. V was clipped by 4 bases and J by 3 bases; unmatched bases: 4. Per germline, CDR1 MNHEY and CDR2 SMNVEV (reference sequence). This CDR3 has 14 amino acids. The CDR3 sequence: CASSSQGADTEAFF. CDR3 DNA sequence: TGTGCCAGCAGTTCCCAGGGGGCCGACACTGAAGCTTTCTTT.

CDR3 nucleotides: TGTGCCAGCATCGTGGAGGTCGGGGAGCTGTTTTTT. This gives the protein CASIVEVGELFF. The chain combines TRBV2 with TRBJ2-2; D possibly corresponds to TRBD2 (5 bases). Trimming took 7 bases from V and 7 from J, leaving 10 bases between them. Germline CDR1 reads SNHLY; CDR2 reads FYNNEI. The CDR3 contains 12 residues.

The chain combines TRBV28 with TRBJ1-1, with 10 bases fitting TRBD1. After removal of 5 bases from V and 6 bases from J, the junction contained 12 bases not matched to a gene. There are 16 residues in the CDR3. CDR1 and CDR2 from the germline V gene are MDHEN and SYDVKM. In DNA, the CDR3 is TGTGCCAGCAGTGCGCCGGGACAGGGGATTAGAGCTGAAGCTTTCTTT. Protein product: CASSAPGQGIRAEAFF.

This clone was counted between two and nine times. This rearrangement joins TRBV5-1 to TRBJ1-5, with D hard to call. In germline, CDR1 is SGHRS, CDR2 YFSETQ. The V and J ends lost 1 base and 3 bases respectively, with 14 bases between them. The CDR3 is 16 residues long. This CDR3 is CASSLLPGSPNQPQHF. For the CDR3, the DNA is TGCGCCAGCAGCTTGTTACCCGGGAGTCCCAATCAGCCCCAGCATTTT.

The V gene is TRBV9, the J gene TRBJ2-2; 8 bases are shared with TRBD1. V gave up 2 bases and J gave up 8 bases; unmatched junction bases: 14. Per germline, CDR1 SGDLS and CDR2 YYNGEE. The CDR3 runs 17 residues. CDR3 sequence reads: CASSVSGQAIPWGELFF. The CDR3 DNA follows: TGTGCCAGCAGCGTGTCGGGACAGGCGATTCCCTGGGGGGAGCTGTTTTTT.

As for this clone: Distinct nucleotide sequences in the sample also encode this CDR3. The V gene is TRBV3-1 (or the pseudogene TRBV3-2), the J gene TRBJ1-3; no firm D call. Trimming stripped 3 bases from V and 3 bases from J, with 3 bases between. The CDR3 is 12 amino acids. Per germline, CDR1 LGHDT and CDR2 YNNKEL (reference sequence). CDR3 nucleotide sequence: TGTGCCAGCAGCCAGGGTGGAAACACCATATATTTT. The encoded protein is CASSQGGNTIYF.

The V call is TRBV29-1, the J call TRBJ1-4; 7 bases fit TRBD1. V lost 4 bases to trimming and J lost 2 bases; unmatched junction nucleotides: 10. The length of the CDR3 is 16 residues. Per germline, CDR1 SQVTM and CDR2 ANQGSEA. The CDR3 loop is CSVVKGASGTNEKLFF. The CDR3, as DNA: TGCAGCGTTGTAAAGGGGGCGTCTGGGACTAATGAAAAACTGTTTTTT.

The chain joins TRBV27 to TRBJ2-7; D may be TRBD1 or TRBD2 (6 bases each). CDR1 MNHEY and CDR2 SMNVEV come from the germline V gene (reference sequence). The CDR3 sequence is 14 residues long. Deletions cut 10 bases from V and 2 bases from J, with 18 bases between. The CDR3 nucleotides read TGTGCCACCCGTTTGGACAGCGGGCCCTACGAGCAGTACTTC. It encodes CATRLDSGPYEQYF.

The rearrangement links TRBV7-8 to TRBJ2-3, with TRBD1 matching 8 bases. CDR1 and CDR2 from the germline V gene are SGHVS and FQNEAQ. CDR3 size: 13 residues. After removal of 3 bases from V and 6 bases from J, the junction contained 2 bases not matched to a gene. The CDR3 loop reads CASSLDRADTQYF. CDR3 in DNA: TGTGCCAGCAGCTTGGACAGGGCTGATACGCAGTATTTT. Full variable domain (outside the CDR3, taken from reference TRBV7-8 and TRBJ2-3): GAGVSQSPRYKVAKRGQDVALRCDPISGHVSLFWYQQALGQGPEFLTYFQNEAQLDKSGLPSDRFFAERPEGSVSTLKIQRTQQEDSAVYLCASSLDRADTQYFGPGTRLTVL.

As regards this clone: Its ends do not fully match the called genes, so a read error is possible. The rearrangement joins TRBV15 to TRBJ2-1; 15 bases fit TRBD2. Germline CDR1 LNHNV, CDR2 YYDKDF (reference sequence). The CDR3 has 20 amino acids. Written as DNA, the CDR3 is TGTGCCACCAGCCCCCAGGGAGGACTAGCGGGAGGGCCACTCTACTATGAGCAGTTCTTC. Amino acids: CATSPQGGLAGGPLYYEQFF. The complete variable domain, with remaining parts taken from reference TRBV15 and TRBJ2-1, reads DAMVIQNPRYQVTQFGKPVTLSCSQTLNHNVMYWYQQKSSQAPKLLFHYYDKDFNNEADTPDNFQSRRPNTSFCFLDIRSPGLGDTAMYLCATSPQGGLAGGPLYYEQFFGPGTRLTVL.